The 6 T cell receptor beta chains in this list originate from one sample, sequenced in a study of CD8 T cell repertoires and HIV-1 epitope variants. These receptors have no known antigen. Sequenced by immunoSEQ multiplex PCR; TCRdb stores in-frame clones only, minus some. Among around 4,200 clones, approximately 70% were seen once, and the ten largest hold around 40%. The specimen sequenced was cultured CD8+ T cells derived from PBMCs. Receptors originate from a male donor with HIV.

The genes are TRBV2 and TRBJ2-7; D possibly matches TRBD1 or TRBD2 (6 bases each). Germline-derived CDR1 and CDR2 are SNHLY and FYNNEI. V dropped 3 bases and J dropped 2 bases, with 17 bases sitting between them. This CDR3 has 16 residues. CDR3: CASSDGGGIKAYEQYF. The CDR3 DNA follows: TGTGCCAGCAGTGACGGAGGGGGGATCAAGGCCTACGAGCAGTACTTC. The full variable domain, completed using reference TRBV2 and TRBJ2-7, is EPEVTQTPSHQVTQMGQEVILRCVPISNHLYFYWYRQILGQKVEFLVSFYNNEISEKSEIFDDQFSVERPDGSNFTLKIRSTKLEDSAMYFCASSDGGGIKAYEQYFGPGTRLTVT.

This clone turned up a few times. This chain uses TRBV7-9 with TRBJ2-2; D remains ambiguous. V lost 3 bases to trimming and J lost 8 bases, with 10 bases between them. Germline assignment: CDR1 SEHNR and CDR2 FQNEAQ (reference sequence). The length of the CDR3 is 13 residues. The CDR3 region has the DNA TGTGCCAGCAGCTTGAAGAGTTCTGGGGAGCTGTTTTTT. Translated, it gives CASSLKSSGELFF.

The CDR3 sequence is CASSTMTSGNEQYF. Here the CDR3 DNA reads TGTGCCAGCAGCACGATGACTAGCGGGAACGAGCAGTACTTC. The chain combines TRBV7-2 with TRBJ2-7, with TRBD2 matching 11 bases. Germline CDR1 reads SGHTA; CDR2 reads FQGNSA. The CDR3 spans 14 residues. The V and J ends lost 5 bases and 5 bases, in that order; junction bases with no gene match: 5.

This clone was counted between two and nine times. One junction end does not reproduce the germline sequence, and a read error may be involved. This rearrangement joins TRBV7-8 to TRBJ2-3; D ambiguous. The CDR3 contains 13 residues. The V gene's germline CDR1 is SGHVS and CDR2 FQNEAQ. DNA of the CDR3: TGTGCCAGCAGCACCATTGGCACGGATACGCAGTATTTT. It codes for CASSTIGTDTQYF.

This clone was found once. V is TRBV29-1 and J is TRBJ2-1; 14 positions match TRBD2. CDR1 is SQVTM and CDR2 is ANQGSEA in the germline V gene. The junction had 10 bases not matched to a gene; V was cut back by 3 bases and J by 3 bases. This CDR3 contains 18 residues. The CDR3 DNA reads TGCAGCGTTGAGTTTTTGTGGGGACTAGCGGGGGACTACAATGAGCAGTTCTTC. Protein product: CSVEFLWGLAGDYNEQFF.

The rearrangement uses TRBV19 and TRBJ2-7, with D maybe TRBD2 (6 bases). This CDR3 spans 15 amino acids. The germline V gene has CDR1 LNHDA and CDR2 SQIVND (reference sequence). The ends were cut back, 0 bases at V and 3 bases at J, with 12 bases in the middle. The CDR3 spells CASSIDGGSGYEQYF. The CDR3 nucleotides are TGTGCCAGTAGTATAGACGGGGGATCGGGCTACGAGCAGTACTTC.